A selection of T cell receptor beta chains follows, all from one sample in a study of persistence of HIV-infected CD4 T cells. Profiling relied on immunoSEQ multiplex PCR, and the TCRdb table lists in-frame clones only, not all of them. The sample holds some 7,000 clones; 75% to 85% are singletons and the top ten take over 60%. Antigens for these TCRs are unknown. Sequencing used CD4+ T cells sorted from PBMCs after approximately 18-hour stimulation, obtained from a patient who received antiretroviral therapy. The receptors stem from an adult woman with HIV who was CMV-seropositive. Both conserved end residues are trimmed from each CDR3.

ASSPRTAAVDTQY | TRBV5-1
AWSPGQGFGYT | TRBV30
ASNPVVSGNTIY | TRBV10-1
ASSTSQGRWYGYT | TRBV19
ASSLSHTGAEAF | TRBV7-2
ASSYSTTSSTYNEQF | TRBV6-7
ASSRTQGATEAF | TRBV10-1
ASSPPDRAGELF | TRBV18
ASSSRIDRGGSPNTEAF | TRBV5-1
ASSTGSFSTNEKLF | TRBV7-8
ASIGEDEKLF | TRBV28
ASSSSGKTQY | TRBV6-5
ASSSLGGGAYEQY | TRBV7-2
ASSFISHEQY | TRBV11-2
ASSLADRGGETQY | TRBV7-8
ASSELDRGPT | TRBV25-1
ASIEERNYGYT | TRBV6-5
ASSKVRSTEAF | TRBV21-1
ASSLGTLGREQY | TRBV28
ASSLDSGTGGAKLF | TRBV7-9
ASSAARSGNQPQH | TRBV2
SAKFDEKLF | TRBV20-1
ASSQDSGSEAF | TRBV3-1/TRBV3-2
ASSQRAGSNTEAF | TRBV4-3
AISGVKDAYNEQF | TRBV10-3
ASSSQGAGANVLT | TRBV27
AIRATGDYGYT | TRBV10-3
ASSHSSPGQGRYGYT | TRBV23-1
AITKDRGLIGNTIY | TRBV10-3
ASSILGTGGTGEQF | TRBV19